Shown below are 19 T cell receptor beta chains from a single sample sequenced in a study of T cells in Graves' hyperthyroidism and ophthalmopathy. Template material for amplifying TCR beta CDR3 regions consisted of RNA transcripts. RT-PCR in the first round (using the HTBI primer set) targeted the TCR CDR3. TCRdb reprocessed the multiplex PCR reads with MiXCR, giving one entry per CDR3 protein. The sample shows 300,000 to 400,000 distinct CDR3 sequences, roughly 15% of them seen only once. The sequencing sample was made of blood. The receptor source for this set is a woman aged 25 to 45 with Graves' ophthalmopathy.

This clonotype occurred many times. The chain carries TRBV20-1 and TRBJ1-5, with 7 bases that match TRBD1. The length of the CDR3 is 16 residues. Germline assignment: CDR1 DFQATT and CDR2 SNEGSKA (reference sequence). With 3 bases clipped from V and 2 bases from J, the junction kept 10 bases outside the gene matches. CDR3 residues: CSARFAGGRRNQPQHF. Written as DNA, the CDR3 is TGCAGTGCTAGGTTCGCAGGGGGTCGCCGCAATCAGCCCCAGCATTTT.

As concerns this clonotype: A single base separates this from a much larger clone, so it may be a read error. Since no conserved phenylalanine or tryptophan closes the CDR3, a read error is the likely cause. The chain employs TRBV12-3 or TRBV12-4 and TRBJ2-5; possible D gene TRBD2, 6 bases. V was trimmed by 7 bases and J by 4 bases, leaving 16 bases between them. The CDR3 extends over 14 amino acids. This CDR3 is CASTSKPGGETQYL. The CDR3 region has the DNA TGTGCCAGCACCTCAAAACCCGGGGGAGAGACCCAGTACCTC.

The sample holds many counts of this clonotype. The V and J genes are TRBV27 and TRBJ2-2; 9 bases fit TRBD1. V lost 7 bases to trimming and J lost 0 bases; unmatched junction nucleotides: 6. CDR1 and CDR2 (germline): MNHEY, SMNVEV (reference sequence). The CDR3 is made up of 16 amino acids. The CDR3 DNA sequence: TGTGCCAGCAAGAACCGACAGGGGGCGAACACCGGGGAGCTGTTTTTT. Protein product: CASKNRQGANTGELFF.

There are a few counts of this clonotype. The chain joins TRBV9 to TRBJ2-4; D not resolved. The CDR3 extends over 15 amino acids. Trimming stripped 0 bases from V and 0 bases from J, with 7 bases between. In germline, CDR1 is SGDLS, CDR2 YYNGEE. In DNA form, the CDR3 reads TGTGCCAGCAGCGTAGAGCCGGGAGCCAAAAACATTCAGTACTTC. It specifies CASSVEPGAKNIQYF.

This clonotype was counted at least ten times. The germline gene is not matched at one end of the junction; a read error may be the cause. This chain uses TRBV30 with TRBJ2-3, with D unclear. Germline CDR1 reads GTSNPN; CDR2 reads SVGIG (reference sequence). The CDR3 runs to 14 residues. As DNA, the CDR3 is TGTGCCTGGGGTGTACCTCCTGGCGCAGATACGCAGTATTTT. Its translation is CAWGVPPGADTQYF.

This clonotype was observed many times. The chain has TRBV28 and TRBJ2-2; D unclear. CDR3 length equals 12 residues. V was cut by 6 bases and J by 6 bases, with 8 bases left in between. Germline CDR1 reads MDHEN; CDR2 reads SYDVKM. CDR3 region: CASSQVPGELFF. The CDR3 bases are TGTGCCAGCAGCCAAGTCCCCGGGGAGCTGTTTTTT.

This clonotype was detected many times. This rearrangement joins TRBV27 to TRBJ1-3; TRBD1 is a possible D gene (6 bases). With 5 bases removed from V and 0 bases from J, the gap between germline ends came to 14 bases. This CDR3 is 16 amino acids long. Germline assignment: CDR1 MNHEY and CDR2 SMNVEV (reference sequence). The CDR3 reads CASSPTWTVSGNTIYF. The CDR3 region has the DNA TGTGCCAGCAGTCCCACTTGGACAGTCTCTGGAAACACCATATATTTT.

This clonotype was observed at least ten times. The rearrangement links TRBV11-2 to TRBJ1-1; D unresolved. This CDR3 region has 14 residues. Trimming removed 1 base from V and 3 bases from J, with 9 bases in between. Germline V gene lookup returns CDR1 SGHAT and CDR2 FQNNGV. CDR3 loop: CASSLVQTHTEAFF. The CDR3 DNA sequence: TGTGCCAGCAGCTTAGTACAGACCCACACTGAAGCTTTCTTT.

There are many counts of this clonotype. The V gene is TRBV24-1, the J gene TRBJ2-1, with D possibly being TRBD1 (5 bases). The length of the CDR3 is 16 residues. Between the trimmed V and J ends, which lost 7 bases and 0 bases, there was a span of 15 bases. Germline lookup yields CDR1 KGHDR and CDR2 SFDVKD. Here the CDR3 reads CATSDSSSYSYNEQFF. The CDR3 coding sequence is TGTGCCACCAGCGACAGTTCATCATACTCCTACAATGAGCAGTTCTTC.

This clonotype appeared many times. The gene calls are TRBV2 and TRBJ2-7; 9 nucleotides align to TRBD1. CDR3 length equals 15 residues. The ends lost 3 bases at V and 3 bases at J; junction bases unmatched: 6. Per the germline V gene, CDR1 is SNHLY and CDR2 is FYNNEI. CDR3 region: CASSEGQGGFYEQYF. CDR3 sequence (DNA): TGTGCCAGCAGTGAGGGACAGGGTGGATTCTACGAGCAGTACTTC.

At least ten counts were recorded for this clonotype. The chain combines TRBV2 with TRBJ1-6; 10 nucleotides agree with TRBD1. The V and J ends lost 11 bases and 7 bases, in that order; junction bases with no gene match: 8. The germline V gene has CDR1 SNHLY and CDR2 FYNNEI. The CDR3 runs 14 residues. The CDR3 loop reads CAGWDRGKNSPLHF. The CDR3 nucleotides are TGTGCCGGATGGGACAGGGGTAAAAATTCACCCCTCCACTTT.

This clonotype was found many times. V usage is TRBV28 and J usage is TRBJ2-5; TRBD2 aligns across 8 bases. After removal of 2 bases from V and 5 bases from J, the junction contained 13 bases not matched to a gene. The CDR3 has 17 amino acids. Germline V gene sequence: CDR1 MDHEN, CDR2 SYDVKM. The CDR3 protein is CASSLLRFSGVRETQYF. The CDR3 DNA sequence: TGTGCCAGCAGTTTACTGCGTTTTAGCGGGGTACGGGAGACCCAGTACTTC.

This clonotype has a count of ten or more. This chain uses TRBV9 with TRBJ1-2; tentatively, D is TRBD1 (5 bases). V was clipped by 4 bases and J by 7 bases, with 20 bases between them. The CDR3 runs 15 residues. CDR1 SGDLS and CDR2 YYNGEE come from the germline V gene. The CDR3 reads CASSIAGTEFGGYTF. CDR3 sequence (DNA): TGTGCCAGCAGCATAGCCGGGACGGAGTTTGGTGGCTACACCTTC.

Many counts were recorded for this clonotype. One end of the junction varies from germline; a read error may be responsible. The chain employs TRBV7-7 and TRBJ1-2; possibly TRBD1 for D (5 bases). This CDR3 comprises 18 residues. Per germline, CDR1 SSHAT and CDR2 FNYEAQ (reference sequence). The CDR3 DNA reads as TGTGCTAGCAGCTCCTATGGGGTGGCGGGGCGCCGCCGTCCTGGCTACACCTTC. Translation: CASSSYGVAGRRRPGYTF.

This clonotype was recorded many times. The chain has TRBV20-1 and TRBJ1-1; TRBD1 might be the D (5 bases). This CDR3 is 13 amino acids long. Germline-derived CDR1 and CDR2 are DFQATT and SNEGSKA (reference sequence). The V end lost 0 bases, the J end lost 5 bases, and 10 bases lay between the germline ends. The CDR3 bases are TGCAGTGCTAGAGATCGGGGGTGGACTGAAGCTTTCTTT. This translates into CSARDRGWTEAFF.

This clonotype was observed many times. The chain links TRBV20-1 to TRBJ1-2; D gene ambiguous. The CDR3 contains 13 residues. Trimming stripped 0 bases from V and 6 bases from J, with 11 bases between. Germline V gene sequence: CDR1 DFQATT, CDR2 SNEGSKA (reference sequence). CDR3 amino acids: CSARDGGGDGYTF. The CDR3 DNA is TGCAGTGCTAGAGATGGAGGAGGAGATGGCTACACCTTC.

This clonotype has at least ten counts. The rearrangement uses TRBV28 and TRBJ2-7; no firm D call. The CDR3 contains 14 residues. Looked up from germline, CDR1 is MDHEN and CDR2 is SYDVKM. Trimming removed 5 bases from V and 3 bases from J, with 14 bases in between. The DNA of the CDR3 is TGTGCCAGCAGTCGACAAGTTTTCGGCTACGAGCAGTACTTC. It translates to CASSRQVFGYEQYF.

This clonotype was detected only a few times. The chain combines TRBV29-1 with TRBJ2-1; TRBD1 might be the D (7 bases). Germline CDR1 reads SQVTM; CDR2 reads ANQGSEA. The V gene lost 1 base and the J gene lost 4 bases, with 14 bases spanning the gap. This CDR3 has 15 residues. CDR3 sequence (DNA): TGCAGCGTTGAAGTCCGGCCAGGGGGGTACAATGAGCAGTTCTTC. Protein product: CSVEVRPGGYNEQFF.

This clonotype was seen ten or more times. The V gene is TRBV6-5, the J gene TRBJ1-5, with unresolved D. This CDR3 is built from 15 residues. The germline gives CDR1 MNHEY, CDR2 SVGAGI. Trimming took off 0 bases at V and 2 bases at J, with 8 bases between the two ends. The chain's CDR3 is CASSYSATGNQPQHF. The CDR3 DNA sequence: TGTGCCAGCAGTTACTCGGCTACGGGCAATCAGCCCCAGCATTTT.